Presented here are 8 T cell receptor beta chains from one specimen sequenced in a study of T cell responses to AZD1222 COVID-19 vaccine. The table came from immunoSEQ multiplex PCR; TCRdb's copy has only in-frame clones and leaves some out. The sample shows 130,000 or so clones, roughly 93% of them seen only once. This specimen was peripheral blood, taken on day 0 of AZD1222 vaccination. These receptors were taken from an adult in good health.

The J gene is TRBJ1-1, the V gene TRBV21-1. TRBV21-1 is deemed a pseudogene. This CDR3 spans 13 amino acids. The CDR3 spells CASSKEGGTEAFF. The DNA for the CDR3 is TGTGCCAGCAGCAAAGAGGGGGGGACTGAAGCTTTCTTT.

The CDR3: CASSPSTINYNEQFF. The CDR3 coding sequence is TGTGCCAGCTCACCCAGCACAATAAACTACAATGAGCAGTTCTTC. V is TRBV18 and J is TRBJ2-1; D remains ambiguous. The CDR3 runs to 15 residues. V lost 3 bases, J lost 3 bases, and 12 bases lay in between. Germline CDR1 and CDR2: KGHSH and LQKENI.

The chain links TRBV20-1 to TRBJ2-5, with D hard to call. The V and J ends lost 3 bases and 2 bases respectively, with 10 bases between them. The CDR3 runs 13 residues. Per germline, CDR1 DFQATT and CDR2 SNEGSKA (reference sequence). CDR3 in DNA: TGCAGTGCTAGTTTCATGGGACAAGAGACCCAGTACTTC. This sequence encodes CSASFMGQETQYF.

V and J are TRBV5-5 and TRBJ2-3; D is perhaps TRBD2 (7 bases). This CDR3 has 15 residues. Germline assignment: CDR1 SGHKS and CDR2 YYEKEE (reference sequence). With 3 bases removed from V and 1 base from J, the gap between germline ends came to 12 bases. As DNA, the CDR3 is TGTGCCAGCAGCTGGGGGGGGCCGGGCACAGATACGCAGTATTTT. It is translated as CASSWGGPGTDTQYF.

V gene TRBV7-9 combines with J gene TRBJ1-2, with D possibly matching TRBD1 (5 bases). This CDR3 is built from 16 residues. The germline V gene has CDR1 SEHNR and CDR2 FQNEAQ (reference sequence). V gave up 3 bases and J gave up 2 bases, with 16 bases separating them. The CDR3 nucleotides are TGTGCCAGCAGCTTGATGCAGGGATCGGGGAACTATGGCTACACCTTC. It encodes CASSLMQGSGNYGYTF.

V gene TRBV11-2 combines with J gene TRBJ2-3; D unresolved. The CDR3 contains 12 residues. V shed 0 bases and J shed 7 bases, with 5 bases lying between them. Germline CDR1 SGHAT, CDR2 FQNNGV. For the CDR3, the DNA is TGTGCCAGCAGCTTAGATTCCAATACGCAGTATTTT. This translates into CASSLDSNTQYF.

The V call is TRBV28, the J call TRBJ2-7, with 9 nucleotides matching TRBD1. Losses at the gene ends were 5 bases for V and 3 bases for J; bases not matched to a gene: 8. The V gene's germline CDR1 is MDHEN and CDR2 SYDVKM. The CDR3 is 15 amino acids. The DNA of the CDR3 is TGTGCCAGCAGTACCGAAAGACAGGGGGACTACGAGCAGTACTTC. Translation: CASSTERQGDYEQYF. Supplemented by reference TRBV28 and TRBJ2-7, the full variable domain reads DVKVTQSSRYLVKRTGEKVFLECVQDMDHENMFWYRQDPGLGLRLIYFSYDVKMKEKGDIPEGYSVSREKKERFSLILESASTNQTSMYLCASSTERQGDYEQYFGPGTRLTVT.

The chain has TRBV7-2 and TRBJ2-2, with TRBD2 matching 13 bases. J gave up 4 bases and V 1 base, and 6 bases lay outside the gene matches. The CDR3 is made up of 18 amino acids. Looked up from germline, CDR1 is SGHTA and CDR2 is FQGNSA. CDR3 in amino acids: CASSLELAGGPITGELFF. As DNA, the CDR3 is TGTGCCAGCAGCTTAGAACTAGCGGGAGGGCCTATCACCGGGGAGCTGTTTTTT. The entire variable domain, with the rest obtained from reference TRBV7-2 and TRBJ2-2, is as follows: GAGVSQSPSNKVTEKGKDVELRCDPISGHTALYWYRQSLGQGLEFLIYFQGNSAPDKSGLPSDRFSAERTGGSVSTLTIQRTQQEDSAVYLCASSLELAGGPITGELFFGEGSRLTVL.